The clone carrying this TCR beta chain has only a few counts. Its antigen is currently unknown. Sequencing was performed with immunoSEQ multiplex PCR; in TCRdb, only in-frame clones are kept and a portion is missing. The sample yields 8,700 or so clones, roughly 50% seen once. These archived tumors were resected from patients never given neoadjuvant therapy beforehand. Germline CDR1 MNHGY, CDR2 SAAAGT. V was clipped by 6 bases and J by 7 bases; unmatched bases: 4. CDR3 size: 13 residues. The entry originates in a study of CXCR4 blockade with PD-1 therapy in pancreatic cancer. Findings and limits, study-wide: Tumor clonality averaged approximately 0.15 versus 0.05 in healthy blood, not predicting survival.

The rearrangement joins TRBV6-8 to TRBJ2-1, with 9 bases identical to TRBD1. This TCR was recovered from a human donor with pancreatic ductal adenocarcinoma. Source material: tumor tissue. The CDR3 here is CASRLDRGNEQFF. The CDR3 DNA follows: TGTGCCAGCAGACTGGACAGGGGTAATGAGCAGTTCTTC.